The subject of this entry is one TCR beta chain. Antigen specificity is unknown. The sample comes from a study of response to subunit inactivated influenza vaccine. TCRdb re-called the RT-PCR reads through MiXCR, storing one row per CDR3 protein. The sample includes fewer than 700,000 distinct CDR3 sequences, over 10% seen only once; the top ten take around 13%. V lost 4 bases to trimming and J lost 9 bases; unmatched junction nucleotides: 15. This CDR3 has 16 residues. Germline values: CDR1 MGHRA, CDR2 YSYEKL. General study points: It was the authors' suggestion that each seasonal influenza vaccination recruits few new T cells.

The V and J genes are TRBV4-1 and TRBJ2-1; 7 bases are shared with TRBD2. This specimen was PBMCs from blood, taken 35 to 45 days after vaccination. This clonotype was obtained from a man aged 50-60 years who received an inactivated influenza vaccine. Here the CDR3 DNA reads TGCGCCAGCAGCCCTCATCACAGCGGGGTTAGTGTTGAGCAGTTCTTC. It encodes CASSPHHSGVSVEQFF.